The 26 T cell receptor beta chains presented below share a single source sample, sequenced in a study of T cells in Graves' hyperthyroidism and ophthalmopathy. Researchers took RNA transcripts and amplified the TCR beta CDR3 regions from them. Carried out on the TCR CDR3, a first-round RT-PCR used the HTBI primer set. TCRdb passed the multiplex PCR reads through MiXCR, listing each CDR3 protein once. This table has 100,000 to 130,000 distinct CDR3 sequences, 15% to 20% appearing once. Sequenced material: blood. Every receptor here comes from a woman between 45 and 60 years old with Graves' hyperthyroidism.

This chain links TRBV2 with TRBJ1-1; unclear D gene. The germline CDR1 and CDR2 sequences are SNHLY and FYNNEI. The CDR3 has 13 residues. The V end was cut by 5 bases, the J end by 6 bases, with 13 bases between. The CDR3 spells CASSIEGYSEAFF. The CDR3 DNA follows: TGTGCCAGCAGTATTGAAGGGTATTCTGAAGCTTTCTTT.

CDR3 protein: CSARDESAFGELFF. In DNA form, the CDR3 reads TGCAGTGCTAGAGATGAATCAGCATTCGGGGAGCTGTTTTTT. The chain employs TRBV20-1 and TRBJ2-2, with no clear D. The CDR3 spans 14 residues. V lost 0 bases to trimming and J lost 7 bases, with 12 bases between them. Per germline, CDR1 DFQATT and CDR2 SNEGSKA (reference sequence).

As to this clonotype: Since the CDR3 does not end with the conserved phenylalanine or tryptophan, this likely comes from a read error. The limits of the CDR3 on the DNA are not certain, so only TCRdb's listed CDR3 is given. V gene TRBV28 combines with J gene TRBJ2-7; the listed D gene, TRBD1, was not tested against the DNA. The CDR3 length equals 8 residues, ends included. The germline V gene encodes CDR1 MDHEN and CDR2 SYDVKM. Here the CDR3 reads CASTFTRG.

This clonotype was detected ten times or more. This chain connects TRBV6-1 to TRBJ2-7, with D tentatively TRBD1 (8 bases). The CDR3 loop spans 13 amino acids. From germline, CDR1 is MNHNS and CDR2 SASEGT. V gave up 6 bases and J gave up 2 bases, with 11 bases separating them. The CDR3 DNA sequence: TGTGCCAGCAGAACAGGGGGGGCCTACGAGCAGTACTTC. Its translation is CASRTGGAYEQYF.

This clonotype is a singleton in its sample. V is TRBV27 and J is TRBJ2-7; possibly TRBD1 for D (6 bases). V was clipped by 6 bases and J by 2 bases, with 23 bases between them. The CDR3 has 17 amino acids. The germline V gene encodes CDR1 MNHEY and CDR2 SMNVEV (reference sequence). The CDR3 DNA is TGTGCCAGCAGCCGCCTTTACGACGGGACAAAAGCCTACGAGCAGTACTTC. Encoded protein: CASSRLYDGTKAYEQYF.

This clonotype was found once. This chain joins TRBV20-1 and TRBJ2-1; 12 bases match TRBD2. Per germline, CDR1 DFQATT and CDR2 SNEGSKA (reference sequence). The CDR3 sequence is 16 residues long. V shed 5 bases, J shed 5 bases, and the junction held 10 bases outside the gene matches. CDR3 residues: CSALRTSGRLHNEQFF. Written as DNA, the CDR3 is TGCAGTGCTCTCCGAACTAGCGGGAGGCTTCACAATGAGCAGTTCTTC.

This clonotype was seen many times. This chain uses TRBV6-2 or TRBV6-3 with TRBJ2-7; perhaps D is TRBD1 or TRBD2 (5 bases each). This CDR3 is built from 14 residues. In germline, CDR1 is MNHEY, CDR2 SVGEGT. Trimming pared 2 bases from V and 4 bases from J, leaving 12 bases between. Here the CDR3 reads CASSYVGTEYEQYF. The DNA of the CDR3 is TGTGCCAGCAGTTACGTCGGGACGGAATACGAGCAGTACTTC.

Many counts were recorded for this clonotype. The chain combines TRBV28 with TRBJ2-1; a possible D gene is TRBD2 (6 bases). The CDR3 runs to 13 residues. Trimming took 6 bases from V and 10 from J, leaving 16 bases between them. From germline, CDR1 is MDHEN and CDR2 SYDVKM. The CDR3 sequence: CASSRLDSEEQFF. As DNA, the CDR3 is TGTGCCAGCAGCCGACTAGACTCAGAAGAGCAGTTCTTC. Complete variable domain (other parts from reference TRBV28 and TRBJ2-1): DVKVTQSSRYLVKRTGEKVFLECVQDMDHENMFWYRQDPGLGLRLIYFSYDVKMKEKGDIPEGYSVSREKKERFSLILESASTNQTSMYLCASSRLDSEEQFFGPGTRLTVL.

The rearrangement uses TRBV20-1 and TRBJ1-2; D might be TRBD1 (6 bases). The V gene's germline CDR1 is DFQATT and CDR2 SNEGSKA (reference sequence). V was trimmed by 7 bases and J by 4 bases, leaving 19 bases between them. The CDR3 length is 14 residues. The CDR3 region is CSVRSGAPVYGYTF. The DNA for the CDR3 is TGCAGTGTTAGGTCAGGGGCGCCGGTCTATGGCTACACCTTC.

This clonotype was counted ten times or more. As DNA, the CDR3 is TGTGCCACCAGTGACCCTACAGGGGCGAGCAATCAGCCCCAGCATTTT. Its protein product is CATSDPTGASNQPQHF. This chain joins TRBV24-1 and TRBJ1-5; the match to TRBD1 covers 7 bases. The V and J ends lost 4 bases and 1 base, in that order; junction bases with no gene match: 6. Germline V gene sequence: CDR1 KGHDR, CDR2 SFDVKD. This CDR3 comprises 16 residues.

This clonotype was seen many times. CDR3 nucleotide sequence: TGTGCCAGCAGCTCCCCTCCGGAGAACACTGAAGCTTTCTTT. This codes for CASSSPPENTEAFF. V usage is TRBV7-9 and J usage is TRBJ1-1; D unresolved. V gave up 4 bases and J gave up 1 base, with 10 bases separating them. The CDR3 is made up of 14 amino acids. Looked up from germline, CDR1 is SEHNR and CDR2 is FQNEAQ (reference sequence).

This clonotype was found many times. The chain has TRBV7-9 and TRBJ2-7, with D unclear. The germline gives CDR1 SEHNR, CDR2 FQNEAQ (reference sequence). CDR3 length: 13 residues. The V end lost 2 bases, the J end lost 0 bases, and 5 bases lay between the germline ends. CDR3 sequence (DNA): TGTGCCAGCAGCTTAACAGACTCCTACGAGCAGTACGTC. Translated: CASSLTDSYEQYV.

Remarks on this clonotype: Given a much more abundant clone one base away, this may be a read error. The chain recombines TRBV11-2 with TRBJ2-3; 13 nucleotides match TRBD2. Trimming removed 4 bases from V and 4 bases from J; junction bases left unmatched: 5. There are 16 residues in the CDR3. Per the germline V gene, CDR1 is SGHAT and CDR2 is FQNNGV. In nucleotides, the CDR3 is TGTGCCAGCAGCTCGGGACTAGCGGGAAGCGCAGATACGCAGTATTTT. Amino acid sequence: CASSSGLAGSADTQYF.

The chain has TRBV5-4 and TRBJ1-2; D unresolved. The CDR3 covers 15 residues. Deletions cut 4 bases from V and 1 base from J, with 14 bases between. CDR1 SGHNT and CDR2 YYREEE come from the germline V gene (reference sequence). The CDR3: CASSPKTRINYGYTF. Written as DNA, the CDR3 is TGTGCCAGCAGCCCGAAGACAAGGATTAACTATGGCTACACCTTC.

This clonotype was observed many times. This chain connects TRBV5-1 to TRBJ1-2; 8 nucleotides align to TRBD1. The CDR3 has 14 residues. Trimming cost V 0 bases and J 3 bases; bases outside gene matches: 1. Germline CDR1 SGHRS, CDR2 YFSETQ. The CDR3 protein is CASSLAGGDYGYTF. The CDR3 coding sequence is TGCGCCAGCAGCTTGGCAGGGGGCGACTATGGCTACACCTTC.

This clonotype was detected many times. This chain connects TRBV7-8 to TRBJ2-7; tentative D call: TRBD2 (6 bases). Trimming took 5 bases from V and 4 from J, leaving 9 bases between them. CDR1 and CDR2 (germline): SGHVS, FQNEAQ. The CDR3 consists of 12 residues. The CDR3 here is CASSPGGYEQYF. DNA of the CDR3: TGTGCCAGCAGCCCCGGGGGATACGAGCAGTACTTC. Full variable domain (missing parts from reference TRBV7-8 and TRBJ2-7): GAGVSQSPRYKVAKRGQDVALRCDPISGHVSLFWYQQALGQGPEFLTYFQNEAQLDKSGLPSDRFFAERPEGSVSTLKIQRTQQEDSAVYLCASSPGGYEQYFGPGTRLTVT.

As to this clonotype: An end of the junction does not agree with germline; a read error may underlie this. This chain links TRBV5-1 with TRBJ2-7, with a possible D match to TRBD2 (5 bases). CDR3 length: 13 residues. Germline values: CDR1 SGHRS, CDR2 YFSETQ. The CDR3 loop is CASSLASLYEQYF. CDR3 coding DNA: TGTGCCAGCAGCTTGGCTAGCCTCTACGAGCAGTACTTC.

The table lists this clonotype with many counts. The chain links TRBV9 to TRBJ2-1, with TRBD2 as a possible D gene (5 bases). The V and J ends lost 3 bases and 0 bases respectively, with 16 bases between them. Germline CDR1 reads SGDLS; CDR2 reads YYNGEE. The CDR3 has 17 residues. Here the CDR3 DNA reads TGTGCCAGCAGCGAGTTTGGAAGCGGAGGCTCCTACAATGAGCAGTTCTTC. It yields the protein CASSEFGSGGSYNEQFF. Full variable domain (missing parts from reference TRBV9 and TRBJ2-1): DSGVTQTPKHLITATGQRVTLRCSPRSGDLSVYWYQQSLDQGLQFLIQYYNGEERAKGNILERFSAQQFPDLHSELNLSSLELGDSALYFCASSEFGSGGSYNEQFFGPGTRLTVL.

This clonotype was detected many times. CDR3 coding DNA: TGTGCCAGCAGTTTACGGGGACAAAGCACAGATACGCAGTATTTT. This encodes CASSLRGQSTDTQYF. The chain uses TRBV27 and TRBJ2-3, with D possibly being TRBD1 (6 bases). V lost 2 bases to trimming and J lost 0 bases, with 9 bases between them. The CDR3 sequence is 15 residues long. Germline V lookup: CDR1 MNHEY, CDR2 SMNVEV (reference sequence).

This clonotype was seen many times. The genes are TRBV28 and TRBJ2-3; TRBD2 matches 8 bases. CDR3 length: 16 residues. CDR1 and CDR2 from the germline V gene are MDHEN and SYDVKM. Trimming took 5 bases from V and 4 from J; bases not matched to a gene: 11. The DNA of the CDR3 is TGTGCCAGCAGTCCAACGGGACTAGGTCTTCCAGATACGCAGTATTTT. This gives the protein CASSPTGLGLPDTQYF.

This clonotype was observed many times. The chain is built from TRBV20-1 and TRBJ2-7, with 7 bases identical to TRBD1. The CDR3 length is 14 residues. Germline V gene lookup returns CDR1 DFQATT and CDR2 SNEGSKA (reference sequence). Trimming cost V 0 bases and J 3 bases; bases outside gene matches: 5. CDR3 nucleotide sequence: TGCAGTGCTAGAGATCACAGGGGTGGCTACGAGCAGTACTTC. Its translation: CSARDHRGGYEQYF.

This clonotype was observed many times. The chain combines TRBV16 with TRBJ1-5, with D tentatively TRBD1 (6 bases). The V and J ends lost 2 bases and 5 bases respectively, with 16 bases between them. The CDR3 runs 16 residues. Germline V gene lookup returns CDR1 KGHSY and CDR2 FQNENV. This chain's CDR3 is CASSQGGPPSHQPQHF. CDR3 bases: TGTGCCAGCAGCCAAGGGGGGCCGCCGTCCCATCAGCCCCAGCATTTT.

Many counts were recorded for this clonotype. The chain employs TRBV6-6 and TRBJ1-2, with 7 bases that match TRBD1. The V gene end was trimmed by 1 base and the J gene end by 4 bases; junction bases not matched to a gene: 6. The CDR3 consists of 15 residues. Germline loops: CDR1 MNHNY, CDR2 SVGAGI (reference sequence). This CDR3 reads CASSYWSGGGYGYTF. CDR3 DNA sequence: TGTGCCAGCAGTTACTGGTCAGGGGGAGGCTATGGCTACACCTTC.

This clonotype was seen repeatedly, ten times or more. The chain uses TRBV5-6 and TRBJ1-6; perhaps TRBD1 as D (6 bases). Germline V gene lookup returns CDR1 SGHDT and CDR2 YYEEEE. Trimming pared 4 bases from V and 7 bases from J, leaving 9 bases between. The CDR3 totals 13 residues. In DNA form, the CDR3 reads TGTGCCAGCAGCACGGGACACAATTCACCCCTCCACTTT. It codes for CASSTGHNSPLHF.

This clonotype appeared many times. The chain combines TRBV11-2 with TRBJ2-1; 8 nucleotides align to TRBD2. CDR3 length: 14 amino acids. Germline V gives CDR1 SGHAT, CDR2 FQNNGV. V was pared by 5 bases and J by 8 bases, with 8 bases of the junction left unmatched. The CDR3 reads CASSLRTSLDEQFF. The CDR3, as DNA: TGTGCCAGCAGCCTCAGGACTAGCTTGGATGAGCAGTTCTTC. Drawing the rest from reference TRBV11-2 and TRBJ2-1, the complete variable domain is EAGVAQSPRYKIIEKRQSVAFWCNPISGHATLYWYQQILGQGPKLLIQFQNNGVVDDSQLPKDRFSAERLKGVDSTLKIQPAKLEDSAVYLCASSLRTSLDEQFFGPGTRLTVL.

This clonotype was recorded at least ten times. The chain joins TRBV19 to TRBJ2-2; 7 bases are a match to TRBD1. The junction had 3 bases not matched to a gene; V was cut back by 8 bases and J by 0 bases. Germline values: CDR1 LNHDA, CDR2 SQIVND (reference sequence). The CDR3 consists of 14 residues. The CDR3 nucleotides read TGTGCCAGTGACGGGACAGCGAACACCGGGGAGCTGTTTTTT. It encodes CASDGTANTGELFF.